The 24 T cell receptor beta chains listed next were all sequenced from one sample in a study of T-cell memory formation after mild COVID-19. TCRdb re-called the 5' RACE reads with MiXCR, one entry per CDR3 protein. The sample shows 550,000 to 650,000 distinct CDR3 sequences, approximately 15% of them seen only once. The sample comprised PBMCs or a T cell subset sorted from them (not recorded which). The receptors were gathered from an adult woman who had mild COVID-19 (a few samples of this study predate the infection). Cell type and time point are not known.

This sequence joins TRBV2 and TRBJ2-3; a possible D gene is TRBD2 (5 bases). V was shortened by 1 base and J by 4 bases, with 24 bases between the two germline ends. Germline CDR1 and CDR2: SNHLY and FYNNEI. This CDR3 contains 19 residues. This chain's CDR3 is CASSEDAEERELESDTQYF. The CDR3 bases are TGTGCCAGCAGTGAAGACGCCGAAGAGAGGGAGTTGGAATCAGATACGCAGTATTTT.

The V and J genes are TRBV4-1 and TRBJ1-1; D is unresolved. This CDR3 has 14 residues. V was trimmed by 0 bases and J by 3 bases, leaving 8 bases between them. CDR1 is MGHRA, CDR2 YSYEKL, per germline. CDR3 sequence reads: CASSQEVPYTEAFF. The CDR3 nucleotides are TGCGCCAGCAGCCAAGAGGTCCCTTACACTGAAGCTTTCTTT.

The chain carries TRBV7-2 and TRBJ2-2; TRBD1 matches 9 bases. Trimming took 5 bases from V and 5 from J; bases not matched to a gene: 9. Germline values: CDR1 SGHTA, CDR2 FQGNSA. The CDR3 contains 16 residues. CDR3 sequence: CASSPHGGTGTGELFF. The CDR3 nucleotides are TGTGCCAGCAGCCCCCACGGGGGGACAGGGACCGGGGAGCTGTTTTTT.

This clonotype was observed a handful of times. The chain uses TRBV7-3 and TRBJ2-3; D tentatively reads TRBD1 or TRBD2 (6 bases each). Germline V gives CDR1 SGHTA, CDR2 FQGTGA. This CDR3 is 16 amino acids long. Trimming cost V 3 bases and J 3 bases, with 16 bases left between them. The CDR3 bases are TGTGCCAGCAGCTTCCCTGGGGGGCCTGGGACAGATACGCAGTATTTT. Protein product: CASSFPGGPGTDTQYF.

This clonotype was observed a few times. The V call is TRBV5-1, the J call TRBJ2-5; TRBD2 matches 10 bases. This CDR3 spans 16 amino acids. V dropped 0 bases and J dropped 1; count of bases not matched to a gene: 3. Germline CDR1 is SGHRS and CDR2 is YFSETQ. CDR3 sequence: CASSLEVAGGQETQYF. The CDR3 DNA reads TGCGCCAGCAGCTTGGAAGTAGCGGGGGGCCAAGAGACCCAGTACTTC.

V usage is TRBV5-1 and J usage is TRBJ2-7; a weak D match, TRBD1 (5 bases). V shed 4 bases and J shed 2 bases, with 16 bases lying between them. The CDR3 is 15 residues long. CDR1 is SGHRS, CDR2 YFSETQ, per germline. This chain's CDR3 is CASSQQARSTYEQYF. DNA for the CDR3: TGCGCCAGCAGCCAACAGGCCAGGTCGACCTACGAGCAGTACTTC.

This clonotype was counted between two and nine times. The CDR3 here is CASSPYSESTDTQYF. The CDR3 bases are TGTGCCAGCAGCCCATATTCCGAAAGCACAGATACGCAGTATTTT. The chain has TRBV4-2 and TRBJ2-3; D not certain. The V end was cut by 4 bases, the J end by 0 bases, with 11 bases between. Germline V gene lookup returns CDR1 LGHNA and CDR2 YNFKEQ. This CDR3 is built from 15 residues.

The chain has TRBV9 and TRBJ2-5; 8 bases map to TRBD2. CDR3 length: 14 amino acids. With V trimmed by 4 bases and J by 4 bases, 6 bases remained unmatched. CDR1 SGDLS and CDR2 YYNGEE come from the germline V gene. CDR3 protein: CASSLGLASETQYF. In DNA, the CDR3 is TGTGCCAGCAGCCTAGGACTAGCCTCAGAGACCCAGTACTTC.

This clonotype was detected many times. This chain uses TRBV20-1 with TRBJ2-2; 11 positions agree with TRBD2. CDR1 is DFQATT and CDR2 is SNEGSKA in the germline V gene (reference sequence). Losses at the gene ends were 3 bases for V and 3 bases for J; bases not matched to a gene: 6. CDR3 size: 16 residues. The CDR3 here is CSARGTSGGDTGELFF. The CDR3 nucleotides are TGCAGTGCTAGGGGGACTAGCGGAGGAGACACCGGGGAGCTGTTTTTT.

CDR3 DNA: TGTGCCAGCAGTTACTCAAGCCTCAATGAGCAGTTCTTC. Residues: CASSYSSLNEQFF. J is TRBJ2-1 and V is TRBV6-5, with no clear D. In germline, CDR1 is MNHEY, CDR2 SVGAGI. The CDR3 has 13 amino acids. V lost 0 bases and J 6 bases, leaving 6 bases between the germline ends.

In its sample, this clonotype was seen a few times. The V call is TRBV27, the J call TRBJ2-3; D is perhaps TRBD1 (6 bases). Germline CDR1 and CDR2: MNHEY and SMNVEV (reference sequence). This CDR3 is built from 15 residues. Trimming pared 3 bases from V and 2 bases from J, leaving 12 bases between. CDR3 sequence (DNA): TGTGCCAGCAGTTTCCGCGGACAGCACACAGATACGCAGTATTTT. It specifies CASSFRGQHTDTQYF.

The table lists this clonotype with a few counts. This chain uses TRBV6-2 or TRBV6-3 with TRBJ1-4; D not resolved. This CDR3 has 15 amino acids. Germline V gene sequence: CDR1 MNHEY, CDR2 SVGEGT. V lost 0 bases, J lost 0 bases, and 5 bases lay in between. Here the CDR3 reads CASSYSLSTNEKLFF. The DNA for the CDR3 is TGTGCCAGCAGTTACTCCCTCTCAACTAATGAAAAACTGTTTTTT.

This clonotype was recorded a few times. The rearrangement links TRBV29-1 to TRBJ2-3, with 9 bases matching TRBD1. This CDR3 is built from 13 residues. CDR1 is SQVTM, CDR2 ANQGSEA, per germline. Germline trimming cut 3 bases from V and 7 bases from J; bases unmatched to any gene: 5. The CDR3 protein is CSVEDRGGYTQYF. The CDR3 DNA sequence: TGCAGCGTTGAGGACAGGGGCGGGTATACGCAGTATTTT.

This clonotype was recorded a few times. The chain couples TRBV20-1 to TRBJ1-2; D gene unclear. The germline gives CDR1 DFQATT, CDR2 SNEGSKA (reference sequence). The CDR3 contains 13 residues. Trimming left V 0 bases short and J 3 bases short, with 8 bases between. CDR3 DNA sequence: TGCAGTGCTAGAGATCACAGCCACTATGGCTACACCTTC. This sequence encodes CSARDHSHYGYTF.

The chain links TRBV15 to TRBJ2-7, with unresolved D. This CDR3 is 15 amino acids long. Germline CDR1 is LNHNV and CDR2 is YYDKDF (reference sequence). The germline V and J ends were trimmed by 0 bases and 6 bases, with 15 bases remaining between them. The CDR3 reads CATSRDLGGLTEQYF. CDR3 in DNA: TGTGCCACCAGCAGAGATCTCGGTGGCCTGACCGAGCAGTACTTC.

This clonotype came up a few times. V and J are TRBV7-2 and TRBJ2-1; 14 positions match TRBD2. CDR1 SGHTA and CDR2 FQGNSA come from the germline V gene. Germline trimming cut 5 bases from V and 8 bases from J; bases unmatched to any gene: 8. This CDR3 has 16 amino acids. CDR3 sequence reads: CASSVRLAGGPYEQFF. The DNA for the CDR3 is TGTGCCAGCAGCGTAAGACTAGCGGGGGGGCCGTATGAGCAGTTCTTC.

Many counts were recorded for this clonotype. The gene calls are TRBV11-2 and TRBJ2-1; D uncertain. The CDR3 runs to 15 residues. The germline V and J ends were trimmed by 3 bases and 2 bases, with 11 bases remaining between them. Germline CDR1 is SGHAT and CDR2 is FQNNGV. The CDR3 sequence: CASSFDSITYNEQFF. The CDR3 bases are TGTGCCAGCAGCTTTGATTCGATAACCTACAATGAGCAGTTCTTC. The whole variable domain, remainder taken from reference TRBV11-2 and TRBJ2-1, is EAGVAQSPRYKIIEKRQSVAFWCNPISGHATLYWYQQILGQGPKLLIQFQNNGVVDDSQLPKDRFSAERLKGVDSTLKIQPAKLEDSAVYLCASSFDSITYNEQFFGPGTRLTVL.

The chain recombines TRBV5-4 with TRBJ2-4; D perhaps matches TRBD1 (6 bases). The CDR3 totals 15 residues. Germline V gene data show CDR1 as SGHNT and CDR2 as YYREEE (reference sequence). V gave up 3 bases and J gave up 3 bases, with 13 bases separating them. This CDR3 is CASSSRDMGKNIQYF. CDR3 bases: TGTGCCAGCAGCTCCCGGGACATGGGCAAAAACATTCAGTACTTC.

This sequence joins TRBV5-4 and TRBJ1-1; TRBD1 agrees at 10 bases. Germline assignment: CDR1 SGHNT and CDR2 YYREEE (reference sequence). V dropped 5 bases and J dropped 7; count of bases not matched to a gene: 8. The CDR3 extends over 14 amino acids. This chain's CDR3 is CASRIDRGQSEAFF. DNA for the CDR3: TGTGCCAGCAGAATCGACAGGGGGCAAAGTGAAGCTTTCTTT.

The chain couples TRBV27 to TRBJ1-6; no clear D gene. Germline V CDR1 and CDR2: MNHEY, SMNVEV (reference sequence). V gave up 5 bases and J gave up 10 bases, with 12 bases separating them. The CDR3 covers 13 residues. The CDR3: CASSADPISPLHF. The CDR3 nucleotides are TGTGCCAGCAGTGCGGACCCTATATCACCCCTCCACTTT.

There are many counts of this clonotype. CDR3 coding DNA: TGCGCCAGCAGCCAAAGCCCGACCTGGAAAGAGACCCAGTACTTC. Translating it yields CASSQSPTWKETQYF. V and J are TRBV4-1 and TRBJ2-5, with D uncertain. Trimming left V 2 bases short and J 3 bases short, with 13 bases between. There are 15 residues in the CDR3. Germline V gives CDR1 MGHRA, CDR2 YSYEKL.

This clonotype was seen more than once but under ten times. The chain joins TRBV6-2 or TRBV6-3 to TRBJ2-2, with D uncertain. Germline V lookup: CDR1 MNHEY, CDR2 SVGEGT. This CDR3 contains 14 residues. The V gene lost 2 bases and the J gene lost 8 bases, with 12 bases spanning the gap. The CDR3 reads CASSYGPKAGELFF. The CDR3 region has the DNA TGTGCCAGCAGTTACGGTCCTAAGGCTGGGGAGCTGTTTTTT.

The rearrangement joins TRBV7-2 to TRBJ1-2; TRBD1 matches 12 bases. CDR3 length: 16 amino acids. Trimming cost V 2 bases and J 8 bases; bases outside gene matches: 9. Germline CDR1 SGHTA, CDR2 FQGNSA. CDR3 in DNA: TGTGCCAGCAGCTTATCCCCCCCGGGGACAGGGGGCGGCTACACCTTC. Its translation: CASSLSPPGTGGGYTF. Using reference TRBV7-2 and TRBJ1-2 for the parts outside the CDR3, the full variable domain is GAGVSQSPSNKVTEKGKDVELRCDPISGHTALYWYRQSLGQGLEFLIYFQGNSAPDKSGLPSDRFSAERTGGSVSTLTIQRTQQEDSAVYLCASSLSPPGTGGGYTFGSGTRLTVV.

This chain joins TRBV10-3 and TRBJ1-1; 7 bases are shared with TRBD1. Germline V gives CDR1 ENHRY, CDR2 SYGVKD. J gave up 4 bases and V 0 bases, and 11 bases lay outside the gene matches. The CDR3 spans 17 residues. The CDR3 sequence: CAISESPRGRFGTEAFF. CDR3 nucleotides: TGTGCCATCAGTGAGTCGCCGAGGGGGCGCTTTGGCACTGAAGCTTTCTTT.